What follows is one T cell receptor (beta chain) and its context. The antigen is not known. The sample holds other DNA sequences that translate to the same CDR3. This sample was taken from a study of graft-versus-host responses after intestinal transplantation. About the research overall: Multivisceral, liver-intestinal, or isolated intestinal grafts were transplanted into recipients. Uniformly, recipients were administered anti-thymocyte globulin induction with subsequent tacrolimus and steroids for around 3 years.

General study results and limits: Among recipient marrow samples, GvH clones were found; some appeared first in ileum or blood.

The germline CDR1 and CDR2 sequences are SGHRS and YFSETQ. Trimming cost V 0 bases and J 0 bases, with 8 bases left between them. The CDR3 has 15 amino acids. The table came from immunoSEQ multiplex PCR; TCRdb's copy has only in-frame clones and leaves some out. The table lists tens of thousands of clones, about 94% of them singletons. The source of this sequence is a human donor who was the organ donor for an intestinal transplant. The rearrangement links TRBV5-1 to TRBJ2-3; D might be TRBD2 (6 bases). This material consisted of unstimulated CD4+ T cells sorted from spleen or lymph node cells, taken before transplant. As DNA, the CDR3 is TGCGCCAGCAGCTTGGAGCGGGCTAGCACAGATACGCAGTATTTT. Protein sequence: CASSLERASTDTQYF.